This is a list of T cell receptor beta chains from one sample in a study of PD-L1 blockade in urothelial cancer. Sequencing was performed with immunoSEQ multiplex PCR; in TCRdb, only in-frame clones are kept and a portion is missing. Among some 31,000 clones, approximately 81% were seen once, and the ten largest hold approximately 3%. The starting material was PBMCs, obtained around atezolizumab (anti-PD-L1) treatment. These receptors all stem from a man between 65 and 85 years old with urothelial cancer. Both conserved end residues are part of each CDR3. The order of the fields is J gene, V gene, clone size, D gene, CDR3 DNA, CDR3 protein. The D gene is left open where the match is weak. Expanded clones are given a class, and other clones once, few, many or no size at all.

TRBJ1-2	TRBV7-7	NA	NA	TGTGCCATCGGAGGGGGGGCGGAGGGCTACACCTTC	CAIGGGAEGYTF
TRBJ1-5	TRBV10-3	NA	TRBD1	TGTGCCTCCGGGACAGTCAATCAGCCCCAGCATTTT	CASGTVNQPQHF
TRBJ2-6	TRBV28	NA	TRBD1	TGTGCCAGCAGTTCCCCCCGGACAGGACCCTCTGGGGCCAACGTCCTGACTTTC	CASSSPRTGPSGANVLTF
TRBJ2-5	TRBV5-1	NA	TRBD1	TGCGCCAGCAGCTTGGGACCGGGACAGGGGAAAGAGACCCAGTACTTC	CASSLGPGQGKETQYF
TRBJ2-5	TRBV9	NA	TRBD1	TGTGCCAGCAGCGGAGGGACAGTGGGAGAGACCCAGTACTTC	CASSGGTVGETQYF
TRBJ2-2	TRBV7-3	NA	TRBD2	TGTGCCAGCAGCTCACGGGGGGCCGGGGAGCTGTTTTTT	CASSSRGAGELFF
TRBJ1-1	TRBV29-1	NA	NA	TGCAGCGTCACTATTTTTGGGACATTGAACACTGAAGCTTTCTTT	CSVTIFGTLNTEAFF
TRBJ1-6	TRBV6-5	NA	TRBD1	TGTGCCAGCAGTTACTCCGACAGGGCGGAATCACCCCTCCACTTT	CASSYSDRAESPLHF
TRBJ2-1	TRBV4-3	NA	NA	TGCGCCAGCAGCCAAGATCCCAGCTACAATGAGCAGTTCTTC	CASSQDPSYNEQFF
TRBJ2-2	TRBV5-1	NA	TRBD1	TGCGCCAGTCGCCGGGACAGGGGGCAATCCGGGGAGCTGTTTTTT	CASRRDRGQSGELFF
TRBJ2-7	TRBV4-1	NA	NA	TGCGCCAGCAGCCAAGAGACCCTAGCCCAAAGCTCCTACGAGCAGTACTTC	CASSQETLAQSSYEQYF
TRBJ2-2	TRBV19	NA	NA	TGTGCCAGTAGTTCCAGGGGAGTGGGGAACACCGGGGAGCTGTTTTTT	CASSSRGVGNTGELFF
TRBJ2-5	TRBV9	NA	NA	TGTGCCAGCAGCGTACGGGGTCAAGAGACCCAGTACTTC	CASSVRGQETQYF
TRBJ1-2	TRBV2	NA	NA	TGTGCCAGCAGTGAAGCGAGGATCGCGGGACGCGATGGCTACACCTTC	CASSEARIAGRDGYTF
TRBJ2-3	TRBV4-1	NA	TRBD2	TGCGCCAGCAGCCTCGCTTTGGCGGGGGAAGATACGCAGTATTTT	CASSLALAGEDTQYF
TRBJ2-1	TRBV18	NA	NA	TGTGCCAGCTCACTTCTAGGGGGCGGGGATGAGCAGTTCTTC	CASSLLGGGDEQFF
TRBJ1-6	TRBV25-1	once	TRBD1	TGTGCCAGCAGCCCCAGGGACAGGGGGGGCTCACCCCTCCACTTT	CASSPRDRGGSPLHF
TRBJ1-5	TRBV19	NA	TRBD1	TGTGCCAGTACCCCGGACAGGGGGCGAAACCAGCCCCAGCATTTT	CASTPDRGRNQPQHF
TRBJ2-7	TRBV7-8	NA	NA	TGTGCCAGCAGCCCCACCCGGGACAATCGATACGAGCAGTACTTC	CASSPTRDNRYEQYF
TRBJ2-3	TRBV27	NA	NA	TGTGCCAGCAAGACAGGTAGCACAGATACGCAGTATTTT	CASKTGSTDTQYF
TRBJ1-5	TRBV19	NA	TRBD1	TGTGCCAGTAGTGCGGACAGGGGACGGGGACAGCCCCAGCATTTT	CASSADRGRGQPQHF
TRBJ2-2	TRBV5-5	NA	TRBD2	TGTGCCAGCAGCCCCCGGGCGGGGGGCCCCGGGACCGGGGAGCTGTTTTTT	CASSPRAGGPGTGELFF
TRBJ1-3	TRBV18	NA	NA	TGTGCCAGCTCAACCCAGGGTTCAGGAAACACCATATATTTT	CASSTQGSGNTIYF
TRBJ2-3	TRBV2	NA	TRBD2	TGTGCCAGCCCAGGCCGGCTAGCGGGAGTGGGAGATACGCAGTATTTT	CASPGRLAGVGDTQYF
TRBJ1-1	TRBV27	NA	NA	TGTGCCAGCAGTTTCTCGGGGTACACTGAAGCTTTCTTT	CASSFSGYTEAFF
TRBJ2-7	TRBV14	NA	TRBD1	TGTGCCAGCAGCCAAGCAGGGGGCAGGATGAACTACGAGCAGTACTTC	CASSQAGGRMNYEQYF